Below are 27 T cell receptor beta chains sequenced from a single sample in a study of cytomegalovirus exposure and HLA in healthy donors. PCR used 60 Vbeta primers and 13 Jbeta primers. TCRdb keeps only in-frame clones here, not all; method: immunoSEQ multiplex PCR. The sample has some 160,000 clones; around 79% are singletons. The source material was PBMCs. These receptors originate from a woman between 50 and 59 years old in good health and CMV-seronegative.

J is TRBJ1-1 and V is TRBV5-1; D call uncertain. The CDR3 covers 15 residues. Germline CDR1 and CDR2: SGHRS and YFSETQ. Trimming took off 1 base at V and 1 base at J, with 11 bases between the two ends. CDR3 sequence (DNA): TGCGCCAGCAGCTTGAATTTTGTGAGGAACACTGAAGCTTTCTTT. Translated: CASSLNFVRNTEAFF.

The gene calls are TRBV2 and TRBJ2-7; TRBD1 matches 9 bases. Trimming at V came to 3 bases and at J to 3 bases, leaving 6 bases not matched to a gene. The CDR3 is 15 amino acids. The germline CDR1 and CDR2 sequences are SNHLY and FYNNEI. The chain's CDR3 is CASSEATGGGYEQYF. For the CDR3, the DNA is TGTGCCAGCAGTGAGGCGACAGGGGGTGGCTACGAGCAGTACTTC.

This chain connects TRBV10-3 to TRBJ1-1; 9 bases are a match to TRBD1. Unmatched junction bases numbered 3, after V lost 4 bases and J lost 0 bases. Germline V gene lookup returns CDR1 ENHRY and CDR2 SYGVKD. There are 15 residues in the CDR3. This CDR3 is CAISVGTGMNTEAFF. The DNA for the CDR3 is TGTGCCATCAGTGTAGGGACAGGGATGAACACTGAAGCTTTCTTT.

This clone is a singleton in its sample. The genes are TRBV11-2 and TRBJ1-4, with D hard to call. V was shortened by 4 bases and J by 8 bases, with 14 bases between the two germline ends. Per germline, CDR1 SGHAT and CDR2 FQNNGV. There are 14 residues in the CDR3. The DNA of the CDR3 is TGTGCCAGCAGCTCAGGATTAAAAAGCGAAAAACTGTTTTTT. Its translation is CASSSGLKSEKLFF.

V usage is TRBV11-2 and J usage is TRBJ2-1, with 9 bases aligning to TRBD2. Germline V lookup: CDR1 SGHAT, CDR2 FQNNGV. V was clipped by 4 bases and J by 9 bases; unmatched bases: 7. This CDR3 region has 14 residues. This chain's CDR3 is CASSSPGLATEQFF. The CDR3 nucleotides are TGTGCCAGCAGCTCCCCGGGACTAGCAACTGAGCAGTTCTTC.

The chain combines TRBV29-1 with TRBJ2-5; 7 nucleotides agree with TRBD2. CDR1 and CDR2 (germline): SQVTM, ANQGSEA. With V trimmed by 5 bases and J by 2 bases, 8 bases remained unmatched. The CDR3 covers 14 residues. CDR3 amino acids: CSVTIRLAQETQYF. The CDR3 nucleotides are TGCAGCGTTACGATTAGACTAGCTCAAGAGACCCAGTACTTC.

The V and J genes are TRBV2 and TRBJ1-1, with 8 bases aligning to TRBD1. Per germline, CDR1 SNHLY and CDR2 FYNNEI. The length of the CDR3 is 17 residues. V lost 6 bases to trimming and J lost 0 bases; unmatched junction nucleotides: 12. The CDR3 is CASRLQGESLLNTEAFF. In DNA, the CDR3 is TGTGCCAGCAGATTACAGGGGGAATCCCTTCTGAACACTGAAGCTTTCTTT.

Here the CDR3 DNA reads TGTGCCAGTAAAAGTAGGACAGGGGGACTCTATGGCTACACCTTC. This translates into CASKSRTGGLYGYTF. The chain recombines TRBV19 with TRBJ1-2, with 10 bases matching TRBD1. The germline V gene encodes CDR1 LNHDA and CDR2 SQIVND (reference sequence). The V and J ends lost 7 bases and 4 bases, in that order; junction bases with no gene match: 9. CDR3 length: 15 amino acids.

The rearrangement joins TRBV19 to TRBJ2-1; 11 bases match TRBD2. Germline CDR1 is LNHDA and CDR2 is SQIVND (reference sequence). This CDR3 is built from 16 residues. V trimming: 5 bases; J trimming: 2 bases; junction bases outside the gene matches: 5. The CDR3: CASSASGRSPYNEQFF. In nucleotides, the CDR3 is TGTGCCAGTAGTGCTAGCGGGAGGTCCCCCTACAATGAGCAGTTCTTC.

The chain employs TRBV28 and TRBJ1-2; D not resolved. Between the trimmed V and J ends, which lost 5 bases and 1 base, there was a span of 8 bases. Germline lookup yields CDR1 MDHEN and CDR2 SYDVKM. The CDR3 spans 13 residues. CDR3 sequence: CASSPGLNYGYTF. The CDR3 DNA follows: TGTGCCAGCAGTCCCGGACTTAACTATGGCTACACCTTC.

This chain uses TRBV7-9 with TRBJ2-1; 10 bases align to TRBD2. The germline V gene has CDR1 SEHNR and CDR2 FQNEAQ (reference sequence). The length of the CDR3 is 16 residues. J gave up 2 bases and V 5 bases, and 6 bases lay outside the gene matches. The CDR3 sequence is CASSRLTSGTYNEQFF. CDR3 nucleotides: TGTGCCAGCAGCCGACTCACTAGCGGGACCTACAATGAGCAGTTCTTC.

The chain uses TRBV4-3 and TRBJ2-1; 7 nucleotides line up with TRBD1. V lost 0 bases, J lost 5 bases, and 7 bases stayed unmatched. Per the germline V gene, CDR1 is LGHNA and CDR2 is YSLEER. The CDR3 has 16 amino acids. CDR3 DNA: TGCGCCAGCAGCCAAGATTGGGGGACAGAACACAATGAGCAGTTCTTC. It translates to CASSQDWGTEHNEQFF.

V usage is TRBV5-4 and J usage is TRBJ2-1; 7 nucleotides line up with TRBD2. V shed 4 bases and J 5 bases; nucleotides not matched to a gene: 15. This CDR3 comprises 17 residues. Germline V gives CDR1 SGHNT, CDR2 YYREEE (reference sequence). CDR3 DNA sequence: TGTGCCAGCAGCCAGAGATGGAGCGGGGCGCGTAACAATGAGCAGTTCTTC. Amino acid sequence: CASSQRWSGARNNEQFF.

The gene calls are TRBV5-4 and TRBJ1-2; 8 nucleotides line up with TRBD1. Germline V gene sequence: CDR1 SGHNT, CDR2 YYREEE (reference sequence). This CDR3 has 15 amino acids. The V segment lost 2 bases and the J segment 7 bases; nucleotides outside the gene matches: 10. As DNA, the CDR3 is TGTGCCAGCAGCTTCCGGACAGGGTTTCAGTCTGGCTACACCTTC. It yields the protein CASSFRTGFQSGYTF.

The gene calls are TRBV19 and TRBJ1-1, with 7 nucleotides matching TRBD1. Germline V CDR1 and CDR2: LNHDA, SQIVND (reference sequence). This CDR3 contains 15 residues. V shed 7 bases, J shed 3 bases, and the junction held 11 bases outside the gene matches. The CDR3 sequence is CASISTGVRDTEAFF. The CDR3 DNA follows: TGTGCCAGTATTTCAACAGGGGTTCGGGACACTGAAGCTTTCTTT.

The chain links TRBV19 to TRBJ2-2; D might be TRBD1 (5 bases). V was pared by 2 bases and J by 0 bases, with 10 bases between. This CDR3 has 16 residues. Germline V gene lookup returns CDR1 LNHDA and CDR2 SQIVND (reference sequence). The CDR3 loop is CASSIRAGTNTGELFF. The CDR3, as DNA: TGTGCCAGTAGTATAAGGGCAGGGACGAACACCGGGGAGCTGTTTTTT.

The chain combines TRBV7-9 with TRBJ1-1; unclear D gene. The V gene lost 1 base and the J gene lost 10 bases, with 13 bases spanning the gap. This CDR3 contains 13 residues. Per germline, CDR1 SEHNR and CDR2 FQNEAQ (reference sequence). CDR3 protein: CASSLELLRSAFF. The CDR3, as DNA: TGTGCCAGCAGCTTAGAACTATTACGCTCAGCTTTCTTT.

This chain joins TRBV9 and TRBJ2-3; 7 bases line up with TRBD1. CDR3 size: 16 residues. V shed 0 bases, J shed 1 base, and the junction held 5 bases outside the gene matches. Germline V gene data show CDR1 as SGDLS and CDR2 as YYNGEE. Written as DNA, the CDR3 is TGTGCCAGCAGCGTAGAGGGGGCCCCTGGCACAGATACGCAGTATTTT. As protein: CASSVEGAPGTDTQYF. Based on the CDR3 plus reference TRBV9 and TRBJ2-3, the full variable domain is DSGVTQTPKHLITATGQRVTLRCSPRSGDLSVYWYQQSLDQGLQFLIQYYNGEERAKGNILERFSAQQFPDLHSELNLSSLELGDSALYFCASSVEGAPGTDTQYFGPGTRLTVL.

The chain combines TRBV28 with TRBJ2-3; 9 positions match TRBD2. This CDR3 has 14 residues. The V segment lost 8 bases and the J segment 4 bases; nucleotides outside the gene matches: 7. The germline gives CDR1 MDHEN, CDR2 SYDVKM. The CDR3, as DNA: TGTGCCAGCTCTGGCGGGGGGGCTGCAGATACGCAGTATTTT. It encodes CASSGGGAADTQYF.

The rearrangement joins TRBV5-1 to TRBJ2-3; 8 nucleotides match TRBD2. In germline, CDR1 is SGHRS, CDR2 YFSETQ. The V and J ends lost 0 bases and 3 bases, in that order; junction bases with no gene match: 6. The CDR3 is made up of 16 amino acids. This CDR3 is CASSLAAGDGTDTQYF. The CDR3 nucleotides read TGCGCCAGCAGCTTGGCAGCGGGAGATGGGACAGATACGCAGTATTTT.

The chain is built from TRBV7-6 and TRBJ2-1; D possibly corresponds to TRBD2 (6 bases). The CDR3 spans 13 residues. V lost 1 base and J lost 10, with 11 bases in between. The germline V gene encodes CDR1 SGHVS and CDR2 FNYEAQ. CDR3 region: CASSLGESGEQFF. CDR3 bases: TGTGCCAGCAGCTTAGGGGAAAGCGGGGAGCAGTTCTTC.

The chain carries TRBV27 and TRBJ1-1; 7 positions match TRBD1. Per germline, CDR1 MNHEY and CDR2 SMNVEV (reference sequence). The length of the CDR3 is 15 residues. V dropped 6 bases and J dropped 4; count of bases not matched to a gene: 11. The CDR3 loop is CASSLSRQGGTEAFF. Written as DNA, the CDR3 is TGTGCCAGCAGCCTCTCGCGACAGGGTGGCACTGAAGCTTTCTTT.

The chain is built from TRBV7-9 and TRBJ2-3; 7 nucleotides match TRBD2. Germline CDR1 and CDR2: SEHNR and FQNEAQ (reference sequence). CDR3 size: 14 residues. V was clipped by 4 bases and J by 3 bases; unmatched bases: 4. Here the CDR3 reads CASSSSGGTDTQYF. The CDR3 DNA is TGTGCCAGCAGCTCTTCCGGGGGGACAGATACGCAGTATTTT.

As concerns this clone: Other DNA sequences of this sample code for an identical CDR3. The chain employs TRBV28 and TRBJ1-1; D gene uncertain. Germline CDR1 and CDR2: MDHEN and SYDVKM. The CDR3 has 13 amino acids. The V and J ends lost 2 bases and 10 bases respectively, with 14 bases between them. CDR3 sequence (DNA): TGTGCCAGCAGTTTAGAGGCCGTCAACCCAGCTTTCTTT. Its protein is CASSLEAVNPAFF.

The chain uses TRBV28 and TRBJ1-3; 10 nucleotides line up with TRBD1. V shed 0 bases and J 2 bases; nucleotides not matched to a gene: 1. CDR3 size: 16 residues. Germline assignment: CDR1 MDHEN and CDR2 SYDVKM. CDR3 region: CASSLWTGGPGNTIYF. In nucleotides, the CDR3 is TGTGCCAGCAGTTTATGGACAGGGGGCCCTGGAAACACCATATATTTT.

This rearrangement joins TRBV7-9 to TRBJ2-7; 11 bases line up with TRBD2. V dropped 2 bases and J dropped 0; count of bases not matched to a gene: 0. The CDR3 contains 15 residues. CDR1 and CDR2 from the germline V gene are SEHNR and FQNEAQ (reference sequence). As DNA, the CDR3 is TGTGCCAGCAGCTTAACTAGCGGGGGCTCCTACGAGCAGTACTTC. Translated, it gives CASSLTSGGSYEQYF.

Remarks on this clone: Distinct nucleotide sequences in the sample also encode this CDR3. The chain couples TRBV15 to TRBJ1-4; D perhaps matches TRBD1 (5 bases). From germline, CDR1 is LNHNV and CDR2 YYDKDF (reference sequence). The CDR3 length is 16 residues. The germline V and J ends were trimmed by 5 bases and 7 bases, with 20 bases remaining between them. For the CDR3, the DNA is TGTGCCACCAGCTCTGGGGCGGGCGGGGCTGGTGAAAAACTGTTTTTT. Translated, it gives CATSSGAGGAGEKLFF.